This T cell receptor (beta chain) was captured by sequencing in a study of T cell responses to AZD1222 COVID-19 vaccine (dated by TCRdb to about 2021). About the full investigation: Because spike-specific TCR depth and breadth did not differ between the two schedules, AZD1222 recipients who got a second dose at roughly 4 weeks were pooled with those who got a second dose at roughly 12 weeks. A total of about 230 trial participants underwent TCR sequencing, of whom roughly 210 received two doses of AZD1222 and about 25 received two doses of the MenACWY control vaccine. Trial participants were enrolled by age into 18-55, 56-69 and 70-plus year subgroups, with roughly 160, 29 and 62 TCR-sequenced participants respectively.

In the paper's terms, the time point label means: baseline before first vaccination. Vaccinee samples were obtained from the UK trials COV001 and COV002, which included a single-blind randomized controlled phase 2/3 trial of AZD1222 (ChAdOx1 nCoV-19) in healthy adults. Trial participant PBMC samples were collected at day 0 and day 28 after the second dose for TCRbeta chain sequencing. The V and J ends are trimmed by 2 bases and 1 base, leaving 9 bases between them. For CDR1 and CDR2, the germline V gene lists SGHDT and YYEEEE. Measured from the cysteine to the phenylalanine, the CDR3 is 14 residues long. Only CDR3 DNA is held: 42 bases, read in frame from base 1. The CDR3 regions of human TCRbeta chains were subjected to immunosequencing. On the authors' methods: TCRs in the repertoires were compared against a reference library of SARS-CoV-2-specific TCRs that had been generated with the MIRA antigen-specificity platform. Breadth was defined as the fraction of unique TCRs that were SARS-CoV-2-associated. Depth was defined as the fraction of total T cells that were SARS-CoV-2-associated. Each spike-specific TCR was assigned to its reactive spike region and to a CD4 or CD8 class using the MIRA data. Log10-transformed breadth and depth values were compared by one-way ANOVA with Sidak's multiple comparisons tests. TCRdb holds this immuneACCESS table with in-frame rearrangements only. Some clones are missing; in checked studies, unresolved V genes explain under half, and the rest has no known cause. The D gene and trimming were derived from the DNA, and the V and J assignments and clone size from that table. This sample holds under 130,000 clones; more than 85% were observed only once. Around 1.2% of the sample belongs to the ten largest clones.

Broader findings and caveats from the paper: The 56-69-year group was small, and its depth increase did not reach significance, likely because of low power. Reportedly, close to half of the unique spike-specific TCRs recognized epitopes lying outside the regions that are mutated in the B.1.351 and B.1.1.7 variants. Because no samples from the day 14 peak response were available, repertoires could be characterized only after the peak T cell response. A significant rise in spike-specific TCR breadth and depth was observed after two AZD1222 doses relative to day 0 and relative to MenACWY recipients. Only 5 to 7 AZD1222 recipients were SARS-CoV-2 seropositive at baseline, limiting conclusions about previously exposed vaccinees. CD4 TCRs associated with the vaccine covered the entire spike protein, and the dominant responses were in regions 160-218 and 743-854. Participants were mostly white British and included more females than males, and it was suggested by the authors that clonal diversity may have been underestimated.

About this clone itself: The antigen it binds to is not known. Base qualities are not recorded, but no much larger clone differs from it by a single base.

The TCR was taken from an adult in good health. This chain joins TRBV5-6 to TRBJ1-1; a weak D assignment points to TRBD1 (5 bases agree). The sequences come from peripheral blood, collected on day 0 of AZD1222 vaccination. The CDR3 protein sequence reads: CASSFGGANTEAFF. The bases are TGTGCCAGCAGCTTTGGAGGGGCGAACACTGAAGCTTTCTTT. With the rest looked up from the reference TRBV5-6 and TRBJ1-1 genes rather than sequenced, the full variable domain is DAGVTQSPTHLIKTRGQQVTLRCSPKSGHDTVSWYQQALGQGPQFIFQYYEEEERQRGNFPDRFSGHQFPNYSSELNVNALLLGDSALYLCASSFGGANTEAFFGQGTRLTVV.